The present T cell receptor beta chain was sequenced within a study of tumor and adjacent non-tumor tissue in lung cancer (dated by TCRdb to 2017 to 2018). For the wider study: Patients with adenocarcinoma (12), squamous cell carcinoma (2) and small cell lung cancer (1) were included in the cohort. Among the 15 or so patients, ages ranged from roughly 31 to 76 years, about 10 were men and 5 were women, and disease was TNM stage I to III. Sequencing produced about 120,000,000 productive TCRbeta reads in total, an average of approximately 4.2 million reads per sample. The study compared bulk TCRbeta repertoires between lung tumor tissue and matched distant non-tumor lung tissue from approximately 14 lung cancer patients. For each patient, one tumor sample and one normal lung sample were taken, giving thirty paired specimens that underwent TCRbeta CDR3 sequencing. Broader findings and caveats from the paper: Because peripheral blood was not sequenced, blood TCRbeta repertoires in the lung cancer patients of the study were not examined. TCR diversity (inverse Simpson) was significantly higher in tumor than in normal lung tissue (around 450 vs 150, P = 0.0075, Mann-Whitney U test). The methods do not name the sequencing platform or mention unique molecular identifiers. The top 100 clones made up a significantly larger cumulative share of the repertoire in normal lung than in tumor tissue. TCR diversity was significantly higher in younger patients, and higher tumor TCR diversity was associated with shorter overall and disease-free survival. Only approximately 14 patients were included in the cohort, and the need for larger samples and more detailed clinical data was noted by the authors.

Reading from cysteine to phenylalanine, the CDR3 counts 14 amino acids. Here the CDR3 DNA is all that survives: 42 bases in frame from base 1. CDR1 and CDR2, per the germline V gene, are ENHRY and SYGVKD. Preparation of the library involved multiplex PCR. Sequencing relied on an Illumina HiSeq 2500. Following protocols modified from ARM-PCR, the researchers constructed TCRbeta libraries through three rounds of nested PCR with primers (Table S4). PCR products of 200-500 bp were gel-excised and purified with the QIAquick gel extraction kit before sequencing. The authors' analysis ran thus. Reads were cleaned with Trimmomatic, merged with FLASH into complete CDR3 sequences, and assigned to V(D)J germline segments with MiTCR. Clonal diversity was calculated as the inverse Simpson's index using VDJtools. In-frame sequences without a premature stop codon were defined as productive reads. TCRdb passed the public sequencing reads through fastp at Q25 and MiXCR, retaining productive beta sequences. When rows share a CDR3 protein, they turn into one entry using the most common DNA and genes. Here the V and J calls rest on TCRdb's processing, not on the authors' analysis. In all, the sample holds 75,000 to 95,000 distinct CDR3 sequences, and just under 75% of those were seen once. 8.5% to 10% of the sample is taken by the ten largest.

Remarks on this clonotype: What this receptor recognizes is not known. One end of the junction fails to match germline, which may point to a read error.

RNA was extracted from bulk unsorted tissue and checked for quality with a NanoDrop ND-1000 and an Agilent 2100. The donors were newly diagnosed lung cancer patients admitted for thoracic surgery in China from August to November 2014 who had not received prior chemotherapy. The study excluded patients who had received radiotherapy or chemotherapy before or who had another cancer at the same time. Surgical tissue pieces of about 1-2.1 cm3 were preserved in RNAlater solution and stored at -80 °C until use. Recombination linked TRBV10-3 to TRBJ2-2; TRBD1 fits 8 bases in the junction. The sequenced material came from lung tumor tissue. The receptor was isolated from a woman in her thirties or forties with non-small cell lung cancer. The CDR3 reads as follows: CAISGSRGRRELFF. Here is the DNA: TGTGCCATCAGTGGCTCCAGGGGGCGCCGGGAGCTATTTTTT.